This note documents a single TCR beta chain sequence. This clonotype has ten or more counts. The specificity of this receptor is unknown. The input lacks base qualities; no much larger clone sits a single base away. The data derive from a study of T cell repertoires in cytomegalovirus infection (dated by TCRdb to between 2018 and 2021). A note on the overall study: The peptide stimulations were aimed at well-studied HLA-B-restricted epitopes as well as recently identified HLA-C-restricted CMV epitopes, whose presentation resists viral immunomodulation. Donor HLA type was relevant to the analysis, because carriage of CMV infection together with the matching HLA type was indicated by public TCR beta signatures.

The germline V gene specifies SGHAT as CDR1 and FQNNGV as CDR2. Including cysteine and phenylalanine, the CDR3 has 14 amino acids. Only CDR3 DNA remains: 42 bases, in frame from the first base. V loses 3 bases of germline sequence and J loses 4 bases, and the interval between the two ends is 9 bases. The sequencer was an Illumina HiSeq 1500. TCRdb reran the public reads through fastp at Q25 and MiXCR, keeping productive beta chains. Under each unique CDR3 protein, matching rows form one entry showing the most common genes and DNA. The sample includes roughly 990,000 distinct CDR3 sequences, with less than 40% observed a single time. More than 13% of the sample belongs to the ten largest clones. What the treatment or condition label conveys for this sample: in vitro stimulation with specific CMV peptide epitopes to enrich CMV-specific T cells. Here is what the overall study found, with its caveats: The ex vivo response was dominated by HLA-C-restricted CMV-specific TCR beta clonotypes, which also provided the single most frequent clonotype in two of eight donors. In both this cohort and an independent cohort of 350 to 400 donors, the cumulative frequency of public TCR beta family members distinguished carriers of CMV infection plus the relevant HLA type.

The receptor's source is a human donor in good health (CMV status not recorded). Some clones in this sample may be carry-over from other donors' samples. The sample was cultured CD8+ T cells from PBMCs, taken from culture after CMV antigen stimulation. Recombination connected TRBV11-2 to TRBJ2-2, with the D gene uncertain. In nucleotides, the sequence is TGTGCCAGCAGCTTGGGTCCTGCCACCGGGGAGCTGTTTTTT. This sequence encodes CASSLGPATGELFF.